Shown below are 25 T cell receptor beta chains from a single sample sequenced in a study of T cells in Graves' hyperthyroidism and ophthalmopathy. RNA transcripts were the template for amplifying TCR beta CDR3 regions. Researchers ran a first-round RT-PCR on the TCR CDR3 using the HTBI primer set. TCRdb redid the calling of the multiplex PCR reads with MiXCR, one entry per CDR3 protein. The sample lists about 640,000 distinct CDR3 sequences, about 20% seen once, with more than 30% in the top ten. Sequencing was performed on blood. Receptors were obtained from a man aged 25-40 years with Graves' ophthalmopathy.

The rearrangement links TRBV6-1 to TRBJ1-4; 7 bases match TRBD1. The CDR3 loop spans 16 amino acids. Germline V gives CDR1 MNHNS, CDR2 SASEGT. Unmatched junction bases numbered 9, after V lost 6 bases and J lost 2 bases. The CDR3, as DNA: TGTGCCAGCAGGGAAAACAGGGGTGGCACTAATGAAAAACTGTTTTTT. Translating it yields CASRENRGGTNEKLFF.

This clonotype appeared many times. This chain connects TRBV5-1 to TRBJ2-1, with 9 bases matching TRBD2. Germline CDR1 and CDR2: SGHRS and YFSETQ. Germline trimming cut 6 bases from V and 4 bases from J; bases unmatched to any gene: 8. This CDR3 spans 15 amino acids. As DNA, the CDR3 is TGCGCCAGCATGGGCGGGAGGGTCGGTTACAATGAGCAGTTCTTC. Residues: CASMGGRVGYNEQFF.

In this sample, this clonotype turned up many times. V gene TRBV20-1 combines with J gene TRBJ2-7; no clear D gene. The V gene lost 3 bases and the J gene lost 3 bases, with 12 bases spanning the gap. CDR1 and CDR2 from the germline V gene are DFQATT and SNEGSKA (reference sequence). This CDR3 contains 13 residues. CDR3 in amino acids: CSARPDRNYEQYF. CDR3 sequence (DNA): TGCAGTGCTAGGCCGGACCGGAACTACGAGCAGTACTTC.

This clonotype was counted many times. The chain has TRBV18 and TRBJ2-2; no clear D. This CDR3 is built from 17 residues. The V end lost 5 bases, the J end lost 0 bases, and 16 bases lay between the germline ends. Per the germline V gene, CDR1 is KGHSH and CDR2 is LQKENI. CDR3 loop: CASSSASKTANTGELFF. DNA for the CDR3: TGTGCCAGCTCAAGTGCCTCGAAGACCGCGAACACCGGGGAGCTGTTTTTT.

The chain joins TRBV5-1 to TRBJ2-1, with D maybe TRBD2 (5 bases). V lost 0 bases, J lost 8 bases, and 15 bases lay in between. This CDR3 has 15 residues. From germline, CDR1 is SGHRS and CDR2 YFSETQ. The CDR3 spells CASSLAAGLTDEQFF. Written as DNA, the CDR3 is TGCGCCAGCAGCTTGGCGGCGGGCTTAACGGATGAGCAGTTCTTC.

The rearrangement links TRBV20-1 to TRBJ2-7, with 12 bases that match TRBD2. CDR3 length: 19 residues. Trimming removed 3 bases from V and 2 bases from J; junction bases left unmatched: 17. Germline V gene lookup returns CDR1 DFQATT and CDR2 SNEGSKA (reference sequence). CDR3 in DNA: TGCAGTGCTAGCCCACCCACAAGAGGACTAGCGGGATACCCCTACGAGCAGTACTTC. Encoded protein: CSASPPTRGLAGYPYEQYF.

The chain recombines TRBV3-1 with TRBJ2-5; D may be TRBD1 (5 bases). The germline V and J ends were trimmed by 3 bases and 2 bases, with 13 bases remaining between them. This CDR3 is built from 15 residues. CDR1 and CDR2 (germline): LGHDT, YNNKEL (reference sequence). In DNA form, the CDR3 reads TGTGCCAGCAGCCACCCGAAGGGGATACAAGAGACCCAGTACTTC. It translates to CASSHPKGIQETQYF.

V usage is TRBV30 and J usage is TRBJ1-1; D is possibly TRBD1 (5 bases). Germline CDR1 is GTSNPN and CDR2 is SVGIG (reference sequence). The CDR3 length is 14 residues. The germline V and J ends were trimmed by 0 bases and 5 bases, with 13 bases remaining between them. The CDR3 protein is CAWSVMAGGTEAFF. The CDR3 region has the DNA TGTGCCTGGAGTGTAATGGCCGGGGGAACTGAAGCTTTCTTT. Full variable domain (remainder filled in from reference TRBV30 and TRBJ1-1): SQTIHQWPATLVQPVGSPLSLECTVEGTSNPNLYWYRQAAGRGLQLLFYSVGIGQISSEVPQNLSASRPQDRQFILSSKKLLLSDSGFYLCAWSVMAGGTEAFFGQGTRLTVV.

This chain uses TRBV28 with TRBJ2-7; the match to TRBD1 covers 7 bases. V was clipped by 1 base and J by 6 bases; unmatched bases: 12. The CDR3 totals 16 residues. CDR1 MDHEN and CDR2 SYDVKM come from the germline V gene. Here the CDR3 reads CASSLYPTGIRGEQYF. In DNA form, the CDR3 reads TGTGCCAGCAGTTTATATCCGACAGGGATCCGTGGCGAGCAGTACTTC.

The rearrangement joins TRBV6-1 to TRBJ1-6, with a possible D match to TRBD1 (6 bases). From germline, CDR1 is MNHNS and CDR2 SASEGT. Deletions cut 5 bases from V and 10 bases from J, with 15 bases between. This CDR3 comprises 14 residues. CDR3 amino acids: CASSYQGNWSPLHF. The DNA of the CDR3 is TGTGCCAGCAGTTACCAGGGGAATTGGTCACCCCTCCACTTT.

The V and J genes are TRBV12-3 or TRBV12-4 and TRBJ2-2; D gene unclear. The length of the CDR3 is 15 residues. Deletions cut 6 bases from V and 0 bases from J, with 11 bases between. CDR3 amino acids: CASSPSGPNTGELFF. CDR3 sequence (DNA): TGTGCCAGCAGCCCCTCGGGCCCGAACACCGGGGAGCTGTTTTTT.

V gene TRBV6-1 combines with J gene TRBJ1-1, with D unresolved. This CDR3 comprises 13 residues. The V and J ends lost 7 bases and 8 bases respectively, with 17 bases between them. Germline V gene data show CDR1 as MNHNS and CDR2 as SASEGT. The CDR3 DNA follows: TGTGCCAGCACCCTGGGGAGGACGAGCGAAGCTTTCTTT. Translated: CASTLGRTSEAFF.

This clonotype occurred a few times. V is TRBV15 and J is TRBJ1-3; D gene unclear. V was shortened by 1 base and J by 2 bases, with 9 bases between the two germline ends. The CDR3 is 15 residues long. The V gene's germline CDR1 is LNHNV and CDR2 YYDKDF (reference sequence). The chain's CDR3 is CATSRGGITGNTIYF. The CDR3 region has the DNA TGTGCCACCAGCAGAGGAGGGATCACTGGAAACACCATATATTTT.

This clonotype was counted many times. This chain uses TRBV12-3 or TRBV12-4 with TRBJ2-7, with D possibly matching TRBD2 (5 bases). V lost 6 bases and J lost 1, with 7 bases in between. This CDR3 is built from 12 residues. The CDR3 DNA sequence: TGTGCCAGCAGCGGACTGTCCTACGAGCAGTACTTC. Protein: CASSGLSYEQYF.

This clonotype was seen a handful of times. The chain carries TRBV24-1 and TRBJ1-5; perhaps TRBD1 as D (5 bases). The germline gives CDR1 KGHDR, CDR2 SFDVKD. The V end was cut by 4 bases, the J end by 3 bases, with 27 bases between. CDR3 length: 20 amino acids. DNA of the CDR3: TGTGCCACCAGTGAAGGCGTCAGGTCGGGGCGGTTGGAGATCAATCAGCCCCAGCATTTT. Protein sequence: CATSEGVRSGRLEINQPQHF.

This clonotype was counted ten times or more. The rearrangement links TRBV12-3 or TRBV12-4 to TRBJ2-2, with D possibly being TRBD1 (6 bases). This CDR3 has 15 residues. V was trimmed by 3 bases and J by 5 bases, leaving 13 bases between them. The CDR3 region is CASSLLQGRTGELFF. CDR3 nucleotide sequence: TGTGCCAGCAGTTTGCTTCAGGGGCGAACCGGGGAGCTGTTTTTT.

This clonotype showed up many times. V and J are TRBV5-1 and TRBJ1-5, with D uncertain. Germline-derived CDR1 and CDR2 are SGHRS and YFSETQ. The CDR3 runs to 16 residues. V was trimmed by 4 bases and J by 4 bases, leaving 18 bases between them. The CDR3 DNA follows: TGCGCCAGCAGCGCGGGTCCCACCGGACGGAATCAGCCCCAGCATTTT. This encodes CASSAGPTGRNQPQHF. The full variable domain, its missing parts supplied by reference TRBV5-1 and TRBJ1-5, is KAGVTQTPRYLIKTRGQQVTLSCSPISGHRSVSWYQQTPGQGLQFLFEYFSETQRNKGNFPGRFSGRQFSNSRSEMNVSTLELGDSALYLCASSAGPTGRNQPQHFGDGTRLSIL.

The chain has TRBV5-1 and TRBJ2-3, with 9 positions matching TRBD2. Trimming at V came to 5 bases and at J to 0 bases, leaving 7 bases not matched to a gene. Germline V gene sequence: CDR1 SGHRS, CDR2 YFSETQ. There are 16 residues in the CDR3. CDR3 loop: CASSLISGGSTDTQYF. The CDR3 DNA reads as TGCGCCAGCAGTCTAATCAGCGGGGGGAGCACAGATACGCAGTATTTT.

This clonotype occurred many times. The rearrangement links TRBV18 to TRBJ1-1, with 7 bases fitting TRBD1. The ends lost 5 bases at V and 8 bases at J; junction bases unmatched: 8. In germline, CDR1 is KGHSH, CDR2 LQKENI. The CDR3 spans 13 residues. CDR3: CASSTRQGPEAFF. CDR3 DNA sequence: TGTGCCAGCTCAACCCGACAGGGCCCCGAAGCTTTCTTT.

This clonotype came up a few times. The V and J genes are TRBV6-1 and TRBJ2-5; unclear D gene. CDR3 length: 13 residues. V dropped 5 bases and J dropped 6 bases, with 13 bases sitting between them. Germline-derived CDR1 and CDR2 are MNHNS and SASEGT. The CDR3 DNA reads TGTGCCAGCAGTAGCGTAGGTGTAAAGACCCAGTACTTC. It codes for CASSSVGVKTQYF.

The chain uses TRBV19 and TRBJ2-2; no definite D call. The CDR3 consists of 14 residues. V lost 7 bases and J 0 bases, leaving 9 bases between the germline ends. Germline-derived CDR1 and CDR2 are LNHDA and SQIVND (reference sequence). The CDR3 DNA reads TGTGCCAGTAATTGGCGAGCGAACACCGGGGAGCTGTTTTTT. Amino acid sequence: CASNWRANTGELFF. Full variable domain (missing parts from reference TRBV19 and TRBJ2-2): DGGITQSPKYLFRKEGQNVTLSCEQNLNHDAMYWYRQDPGQGLRLIYYSQIVNDFQKGDIAEGYSVSREKKESFPLTVTSAQKNPTAFYLCASNWRANTGELFFGEGSRLTVL.

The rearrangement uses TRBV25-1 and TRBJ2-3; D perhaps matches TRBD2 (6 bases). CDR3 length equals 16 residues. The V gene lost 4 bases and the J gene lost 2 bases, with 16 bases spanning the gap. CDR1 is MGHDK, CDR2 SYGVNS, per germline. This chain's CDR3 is CASSVLEGRITDTQYF. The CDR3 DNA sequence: TGTGCCAGCAGTGTTCTGGAGGGTAGAATCACAGATACGCAGTATTTT. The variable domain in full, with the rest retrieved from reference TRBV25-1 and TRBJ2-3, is EADIYQTPRYLVIGTGKKITLECSQTMGHDKMYWYQQDPGMELHLIHYSYGVNSTEKGDLSSESTVSRIRTEHFPLTLESARPSHTSQYLCASSVLEGRITDTQYFGPGTRLTVL.

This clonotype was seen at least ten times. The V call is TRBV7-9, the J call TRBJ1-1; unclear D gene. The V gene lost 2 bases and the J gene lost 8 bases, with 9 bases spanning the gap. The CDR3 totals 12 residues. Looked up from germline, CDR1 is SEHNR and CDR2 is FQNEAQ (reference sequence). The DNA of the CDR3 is TGTGCCAGCAGCTTAATGACGGGCGAAGCTTTCTTT. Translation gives CASSLMTGEAFF.

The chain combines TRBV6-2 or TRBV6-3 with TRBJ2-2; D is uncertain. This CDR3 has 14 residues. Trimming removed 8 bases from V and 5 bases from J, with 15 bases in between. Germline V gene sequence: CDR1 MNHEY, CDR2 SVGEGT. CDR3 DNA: TGTGCCAGCCGTTTTGAACGGCGAACCGGGGAGCTGTTTTTT. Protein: CASRFERRTGELFF.

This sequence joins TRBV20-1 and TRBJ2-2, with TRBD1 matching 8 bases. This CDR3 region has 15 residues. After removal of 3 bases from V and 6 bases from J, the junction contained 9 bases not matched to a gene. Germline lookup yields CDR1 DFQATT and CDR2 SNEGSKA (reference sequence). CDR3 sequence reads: CSARTGTGFSGELFF. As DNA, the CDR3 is TGCAGTGCTAGGACCGGGACAGGATTCTCCGGGGAGCTGTTTTTT.